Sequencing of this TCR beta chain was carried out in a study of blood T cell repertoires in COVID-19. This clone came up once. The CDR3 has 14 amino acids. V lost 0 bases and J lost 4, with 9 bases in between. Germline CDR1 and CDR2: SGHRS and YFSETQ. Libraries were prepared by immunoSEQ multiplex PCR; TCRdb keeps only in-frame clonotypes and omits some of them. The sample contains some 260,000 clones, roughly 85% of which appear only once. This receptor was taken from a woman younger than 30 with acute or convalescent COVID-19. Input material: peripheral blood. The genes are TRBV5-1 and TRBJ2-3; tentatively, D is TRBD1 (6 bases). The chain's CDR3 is CASSLVGGSDTQYF. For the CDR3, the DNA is TGCGCCAGCAGCTTGGTAGGGGGTTCAGATACGCAGTATTTT.